This passage covers 30 T cell receptor beta chains from one sample sequenced in a study of blood T cell repertoires in COVID-19. Only in-frame clones appear in the TCRdb table, and some are missing; sequencing was by immunoSEQ multiplex PCR. The sample lists more than 400,000 clones, less than 95% occurring once. Sample: PBMCs or T cells enriched from blood (not recorded which). Source of these receptors: a man aged 18 to 29 who had recovered from COVID-19.

The chain couples TRBV6-5 to TRBJ1-3; D ambiguous. The V gene's germline CDR1 is MNHEY and CDR2 SVGAGI. V was shortened by 6 bases and J by 0 bases, with 9 bases between the two germline ends. CDR3 length: 14 residues. The DNA for the CDR3 is TGTGCCAGCAGAGGAGCTAGCTCTGGAAACACCATATATTTT. This encodes CASRGASSGNTIYF.

V usage is TRBV7-3 and J usage is TRBJ2-5; 9 nucleotides line up with TRBD2. The CDR3 is 14 residues long. The V segment lost 5 bases and the J segment 5 bases; nucleotides outside the gene matches: 6. Germline values: CDR1 SGHTA, CDR2 FQGTGA. CDR3 DNA: TGTGCCAGCAGCCTTAGCGGGAGAAGGGAGACCCAGTACTTC. Amino acid sequence: CASSLSGRRETQYF. Full variable domain (rest looked up from reference TRBV7-3 and TRBJ2-5): GAGVSQTPSNKVTEKGKYVELRCDPISGHTALYWYRQSLGQGPEFLIYFQGTGAADDSGLPNDRFFAVRPEGSVSTLKIQRTERGDSAVYLCASSLSGRRETQYFGPGTRLLVL.

This clone was observed a single time. The chain combines TRBV7-9 with TRBJ2-2, with 9 bases fitting TRBD2. This CDR3 spans 17 amino acids. Germline V gene lookup returns CDR1 SEHNR and CDR2 FQNEAQ (reference sequence). The J segment lost 3 bases and the V segment lost 5 bases, leaving 10 bases of the junction unmatched. Here the CDR3 reads CASSRSPIAGDTGELFF. The DNA for the CDR3 is TGTGCCAGCAGCCGATCCCCCATAGCGGGGGACACCGGGGAGCTGTTTTTT. Full variable domain (outside the CDR3, taken from reference TRBV7-9 and TRBJ2-2): DTGVSQNPRHKITKRGQNVTFRCDPISEHNRLYWYRQTLGQGPEFLTYFQNEAQLEKSRLLSDRFSAERPKGSFSTLEIQRTEQGDSAMYLCASSRSPIAGDTGELFFGEGSRLTVL.

The chain has TRBV18 and TRBJ2-7; TRBD1 aligns across 8 bases. With V trimmed by 1 base and J by 4 bases, 3 bases remained unmatched. The CDR3 covers 14 residues. The V gene's germline CDR1 is KGHSH and CDR2 LQKENI. The CDR3 DNA is TGTGCCAGCTCACCACGACAGGGGACGTACGAGCAGTACTTC. Translation gives CASSPRQGTYEQYF.

This chain links TRBV10-3 with TRBJ1-3, with TRBD1 as a possible D gene (5 bases). V lost 6 bases and J 2 bases, leaving 14 bases between the germline ends. The germline V gene encodes CDR1 ENHRY and CDR2 SYGVKD. This CDR3 has 15 residues. The DNA of the CDR3 is TGTGCCATCAGCGGCAGGGTGACGACTGGAAACACCATATATTTT. This translates into CAISGRVTTGNTIYF.

J is TRBJ1-2 and V is TRBV10-2; maybe TRBD1 (5 bases). This CDR3 has 16 residues. Germline V CDR1 and CDR2: WSHSY, SAAADI. V was trimmed by 4 bases and J by 4 bases, leaving 19 bases between them. CDR3 bases: TGCGCCAGCAGTGGTGGGGCGCGCGACCGCCCCTATGGCTACACCTTC. Amino acid sequence: CASSGGARDRPYGYTF.

The chain couples TRBV28 to TRBJ1-4, with D perhaps matching TRBD1 (5 bases). Germline CDR1 and CDR2: MDHEN and SYDVKM. This CDR3 is built from 14 residues. V lost 3 bases and J 2 bases, leaving 7 bases between the germline ends. DNA of the CDR3: TGTGCCAGCAGTTTTGCAGGGACTAATGAAAAACTGTTTTTT. It is translated as CASSFAGTNEKLFF.

The chain has TRBV12-5 and TRBJ2-7; D is perhaps TRBD1 (6 bases). The germline V and J ends were trimmed by 4 bases and 4 bases, with 29 bases remaining between them. CDR3 length: 19 amino acids. Germline CDR1 reads LGHNT; CDR2 reads FRNRAP. The CDR3 bases are TGTGCTAGTGGTTGGCAGGGATTTGGACCAGGGGTCCCCCGATACGAGCAGTACTTC. It codes for CASGWQGFGPGVPRYEQYF.

This clone was picked up one time. The V call is TRBV11-2, the J call TRBJ2-2, with a weak D call TRBD1 (6 bases). CDR3 size: 16 residues. Looked up from germline, CDR1 is SGHAT and CDR2 is FQNNGV. The V gene lost 11 bases and the J gene lost 2 bases, with 21 bases spanning the gap. The CDR3 bases are TGTGCCGGGGGCAAGGGCCCGGGACACAACACCGGGGAGCTGTTTTTT. This codes for CAGGKGPGHNTGELFF.

This sequence joins TRBV3-1 (or the pseudogene TRBV3-2) and TRBJ1-1, with 9 bases identical to TRBD1. Germline loops: CDR1 LGHDT, CDR2 YNNKEL (reference sequence). The CDR3 spans 16 residues. V trimming: 4 bases; J trimming: 0 bases; junction bases outside the gene matches: 6. In DNA, the CDR3 is TGTGCCAGCAGCCTCCCGGGACAGGGCCTGAACACTGAAGCTTTCTTT. The encoded protein is CASSLPGQGLNTEAFF.

This chain joins TRBV19 and TRBJ1-5; D is unclear. Germline V gene sequence: CDR1 LNHDA, CDR2 SQIVND (reference sequence). Deletions cut 6 bases from V and 1 base from J, with 7 bases between. This CDR3 is 13 amino acids long. CDR3 sequence reads: CASSRESNQPQHF. Here the CDR3 DNA reads TGTGCCAGTAGCCGGGAAAGCAATCAGCCCCAGCATTTT.

The chain employs TRBV9 and TRBJ1-4; tentative D call: TRBD1 (6 bases). CDR3 size: 14 residues. With 0 bases removed from V and 13 bases from J, the gap between germline ends came to 16 bases. The germline V gene encodes CDR1 SGDLS and CDR2 YYNGEE. CDR3 sequence: CASSVAGAGDLLFF. CDR3 DNA sequence: TGTGCCAGCAGCGTAGCTGGCGCAGGGGATTTACTGTTTTTT.

V usage is TRBV6-5 and J usage is TRBJ2-6; D is unresolved. Germline V gives CDR1 MNHEY, CDR2 SVGAGI. The V gene lost 7 bases and the J gene lost 2 bases, with 9 bases spanning the gap. The CDR3 totals 14 residues. CDR3 loop: CASMRFPGANVLTF. The CDR3 region has the DNA TGTGCCAGCATGAGGTTCCCTGGGGCCAACGTCCTGACTTTC.

The V call is TRBV12-3 or TRBV12-4, the J call TRBJ2-7, with D hard to call. V shed 3 bases and J shed 3 bases, with 6 bases lying between them. CDR3 length: 12 amino acids. The CDR3 DNA reads as TGTGCCAGCAGTTTTGCTAACTACGAGCAGTACTTC. Its protein is CASSFANYEQYF.

The J gene is TRBJ2-1, the V gene TRBV29-1; a weak D match, TRBD2 (6 bases). CDR1 SQVTM and CDR2 ANQGSEA come from the germline V gene. The ends were cut back, 4 bases at V and 7 bases at J, with 11 bases in the middle. The CDR3 is 12 amino acids. The CDR3 bases are TGCAGCGTTGGTGGGGGAGGAAATGAGCAGTTCTTC. Translating it yields CSVGGGGNEQFF.

This chain joins TRBV10-3 and TRBJ1-1; a weak D match, TRBD1 (6 bases). Trimming took 6 bases from V and 5 from J, leaving 13 bases between them. Per the germline V gene, CDR1 is ENHRY and CDR2 is SYGVKD. This CDR3 has 13 residues. The chain's CDR3 is CAISTDSLTEAFF. CDR3 coding DNA: TGTGCCATCAGCACGGACAGTTTAACTGAAGCTTTCTTT.

The chain joins TRBV14 to TRBJ2-1; D might be TRBD2 (5 bases). CDR1 is SGHDN and CDR2 is FVKESK in the germline V gene. V was shortened by 0 bases and J by 10 bases, with 10 bases between the two germline ends. CDR3 length: 13 residues. The CDR3 coding sequence is TGTGCCAGCAGCCAAGATCGGGGTAGGGAGCAGTTCTTC. Translated, it gives CASSQDRGREQFF.

The CDR3 loop is CASSLLGQGDNEQFF. The CDR3 DNA reads as TGTGCCAGCAGCTTATTGGGACAGGGGGACAATGAGCAGTTCTTC. The V call is TRBV7-9, the J call TRBJ2-1; 11 bases fit TRBD1. V lost 2 bases to trimming and J lost 5 bases; unmatched junction nucleotides: 2. Germline V gene sequence: CDR1 SEHNR, CDR2 FQNEAQ (reference sequence). The CDR3 is 15 amino acids.

A single count supports this clone. The chain uses TRBV7-3 and TRBJ1-6; D is unresolved. Germline V CDR1 and CDR2: SGHTA, FQGTGA. V was shortened by 6 bases and J by 8 bases, with 8 bases between the two germline ends. This CDR3 comprises 12 residues. CDR3 sequence (DNA): TGTGCCAGCAGAGACTGGGATTCACCCCTCCACTTT. Amino acids: CASRDWDSPLHF.

The V and J genes are TRBV9 and TRBJ2-3; TRBD1 agrees at 10 bases. This CDR3 has 17 residues. J gave up 3 bases and V 3 bases, and 10 bases lay outside the gene matches. CDR1 SGDLS and CDR2 YYNGEE come from the germline V gene. The DNA for the CDR3 is TGTGCCAGCAGCGCCCCTGGGACAGGGGTACCTACAGATACGCAGTATTTT. This translates into CASSAPGTGVPTDTQYF.

The chain links TRBV10-3 to TRBJ2-5, with 10 bases matching TRBD2. The CDR3 spans 15 residues. J was trimmed by 5 bases and V by 5 bases; bases with no gene match: 8. Germline lookup yields CDR1 ENHRY and CDR2 SYGVKD. CDR3 sequence: CAISRAAGGGETQYF. CDR3 sequence (DNA): TGTGCCATCAGTCGAGCAGCGGGAGGGGGGGAGACCCAGTACTTC.

The chain links TRBV27 to TRBJ1-2; D perhaps matches TRBD1 (5 bases). Germline CDR1 MNHEY, CDR2 SMNVEV (reference sequence). This CDR3 has 14 residues. The V end lost 3 bases, the J end lost 7 bases, and 15 bases lay between the germline ends. The CDR3 region is CASSFTGGAPGYTF. The CDR3 DNA is TGTGCCAGCAGTTTCACCGGAGGGGCTCCTGGCTACACCTTC.

The chain couples TRBV6-5 to TRBJ1-1; TRBD1 agrees at 8 bases. V lost 3 bases and J lost 5; bases outside the gene matches: 11. This CDR3 is 16 amino acids long. Germline-derived CDR1 and CDR2 are MNHEY and SVGAGI. The CDR3 sequence: CASSYIYRGRKTEAFF. The CDR3, as DNA: TGTGCCAGCAGTTATATATACAGGGGGAGAAAAACTGAAGCTTTCTTT.

This clone came up a few times. The J gene is TRBJ2-7, the V gene TRBV30; D unresolved. This CDR3 contains 15 residues. Germline V lookup: CDR1 GTSNPN, CDR2 SVGIG (reference sequence). V dropped 2 bases and J dropped 5 bases, with 19 bases sitting between them. The CDR3 DNA is TGTGCCTGGAGTTACCCCCGAGGAAGCAACCACGAGCAGTACTTC. This encodes CAWSYPRGSNHEQYF.

V gene TRBV5-1 combines with J gene TRBJ1-1, with 7 positions matching TRBD1. This CDR3 is 12 amino acids long. V lost 0 bases, J lost 12 bases, and 5 bases stayed unmatched. Germline lookup yields CDR1 SGHRS and CDR2 YFSETQ. The CDR3 sequence: CASSLGQGQTFF. Written as DNA, the CDR3 is TGCGCCAGCAGCTTGGGACAGGGACAAACTTTCTTT.

The CDR3 nucleotides read TGCGCCAGCAGGACCCTATCGAGGGACAGGCGGAATGAGCAGTTCTTC. This gives the protein CASRTLSRDRRNEQFF. The V call is TRBV4-1, the J call TRBJ2-1; 8 nucleotides line up with TRBD1. J was trimmed by 7 bases and V by 6 bases; bases with no gene match: 14. Germline CDR1 reads MGHRA; CDR2 reads YSYEKL. The CDR3 spans 16 residues.

V usage is TRBV3-1 (or the pseudogene TRBV3-2) and J usage is TRBJ1-1; maybe TRBD1 (6 bases). The CDR3 runs to 13 residues. Trimming removed 5 bases from V and 5 bases from J, with 12 bases in between. Germline V gene lookup returns CDR1 LGHDT and CDR2 YNNKEL (reference sequence). This CDR3 reads CASSSRGTTEAFF. CDR3 DNA sequence: TGTGCCAGCAGCTCACGAGGGACAACTGAAGCTTTCTTT.

This sequence joins TRBV19 and TRBJ1-1, with D perhaps matching TRBD1 (6 bases). The germline V gene encodes CDR1 LNHDA and CDR2 SQIVND (reference sequence). The ends were cut back, 7 bases at V and 4 bases at J, with 25 bases in the middle. This CDR3 contains 17 residues. CDR3 sequence: CASIPPRRGVMITEAFF. The CDR3 region has the DNA TGTGCCAGTATTCCCCCCCGCAGGGGCGTCATGATCACTGAAGCTTTCTTT.

The J gene is TRBJ1-4, the V gene TRBV5-1; perhaps TRBD1 as D (5 bases). Germline assignment: CDR1 SGHRS and CDR2 YFSETQ. CDR3 size: 15 residues. The V end was cut by 4 bases, the J end by 7 bases, with 17 bases between. CDR3 nucleotides: TGCGCCAGCAGCGCTATCCCCAGGGAGGGTGAAAAACTGTTTTTT. This codes for CASSAIPREGEKLFF.

V and J are TRBV25-1 and TRBJ1-3, with TRBD1 identical over 7 bases. CDR3 length: 14 residues. In germline, CDR1 is MGHDK, CDR2 SYGVNS. J gave up 4 bases and V 5 bases, and 5 bases lay outside the gene matches. CDR3 region: CASSRAGGGNTIYF. The CDR3 DNA sequence: TGTGCCAGCAGTAGAGCAGGGGGAGGAAACACCATATATTTT.